The T cell receptor beta chain described here comes from a study of neurological immune-mediated disorders. CDR1 MGHRA and CDR2 YSYEKL come from the germline V gene. This CDR3 contains 14 residues. V lost 0 bases to trimming and J lost 3 bases, with 9 bases between them. This clonotype was recorded many times. TCRdb analysed the 5' RACE reads with MiXCR anew, one entry per CDR3 protein. The sample yields tens of thousands of distinct CDR3 sequences, roughly a sixth seen once. This rearrangement joins TRBV4-1 to TRBJ2-7; D gene ambiguous. The TCR originated in a woman between 40 and 55 years old in good health. Sequencing was performed on PBMCs. This CDR3 is CASSQDQRRYEQYF. The CDR3 DNA sequence: TGCGCCAGCAGCCAAGATCAGCGACGCTACGAGCAGTACTTC.